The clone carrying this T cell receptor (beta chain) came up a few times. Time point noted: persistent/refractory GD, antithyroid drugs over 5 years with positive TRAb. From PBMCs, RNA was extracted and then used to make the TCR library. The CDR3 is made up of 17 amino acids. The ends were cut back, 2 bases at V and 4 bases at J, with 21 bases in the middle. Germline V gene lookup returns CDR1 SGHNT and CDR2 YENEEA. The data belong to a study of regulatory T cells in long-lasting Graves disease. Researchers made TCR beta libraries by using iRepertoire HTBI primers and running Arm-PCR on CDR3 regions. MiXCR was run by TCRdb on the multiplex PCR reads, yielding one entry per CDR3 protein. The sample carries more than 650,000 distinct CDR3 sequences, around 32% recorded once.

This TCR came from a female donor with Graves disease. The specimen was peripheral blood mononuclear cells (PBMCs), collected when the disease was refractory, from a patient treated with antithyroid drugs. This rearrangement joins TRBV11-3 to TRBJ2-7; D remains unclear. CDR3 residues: CASSLNVSVRWVYEQYF. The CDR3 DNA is TGTGCCAGCAGCTTAAACGTCTCGGTCAGGTGGGTGTACGAGCAGTACTTC. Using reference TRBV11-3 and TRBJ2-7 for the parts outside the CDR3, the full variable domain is EAGVVQSPRYKIIEKKQPVAFWCNPISGHNTLYWYLQNLGQGPELLIRYENEEAVDDSQLPKDRFSAERLKGVDSTLKIQPAELGDSAVYLCASSLNVSVRWVYEQYFGPGTRLTVT.